The T cell receptor beta chain described here comes from a study of spatial heterogeneity in lung cancer. This clonotype was recorded at least ten times. TCRdb re-derived calls from the 5' RACE reads in MiXCR, one entry per CDR3 protein. This sample has just over 70,000 distinct CDR3 sequences, with 8% to 9.5% found just once. Time point denoted: blood at routine non-recurrence follow-up after resection. The length of the CDR3 is 15 residues. CDR1 and CDR2 from the germline V gene are LGHDT and YNNKEL (reference sequence). V lost 1 base and J lost 0, with 10 bases in between. The sample was PBMCs, taken at follow-up. The genes are TRBV3-1 and TRBJ2-7; D gene unclear. The clonotype comes from a female donor with early-stage non-small cell lung cancer. The CDR3 DNA follows: TGTGCCAGCAGCCAAGGAGCGATTACCTCCTACGAGCAGTACTTC. Its translation: CASSQGAITSYEQYF.